This T cell receptor beta chain comes out of a study of monozygotic twins with inflammatory bowel disease. Study findings and constraints: Extra variability in the repertoires of patients may have come from differing immunosuppressive treatments.

Germline-derived CDR1 and CDR2 are MDHEN and SYDVKM. The length of the CDR3 is 15 residues. A note on this clonotype: Antigen unknown.

The draw for each donor consisted of a single 2.5 ml blood sample. TCRdb re-called the 5' RACE reads, yielding one record per CDR3 amino acid sequence without DNA. The table lists approximately 400,000 distinct CDR3 sequences. Sequenced material: blood. The clonotype comes from a human donor with ulcerative colitis or Crohn's disease, or a healthy co-twin of an affected twin (not recorded which). V and J are TRBV28 and TRBJ2-1; TCRdb names TRBD2, which stays unverified in the absence of DNA. The CDR3 sequence: CASSLSSPRYNEQFF.